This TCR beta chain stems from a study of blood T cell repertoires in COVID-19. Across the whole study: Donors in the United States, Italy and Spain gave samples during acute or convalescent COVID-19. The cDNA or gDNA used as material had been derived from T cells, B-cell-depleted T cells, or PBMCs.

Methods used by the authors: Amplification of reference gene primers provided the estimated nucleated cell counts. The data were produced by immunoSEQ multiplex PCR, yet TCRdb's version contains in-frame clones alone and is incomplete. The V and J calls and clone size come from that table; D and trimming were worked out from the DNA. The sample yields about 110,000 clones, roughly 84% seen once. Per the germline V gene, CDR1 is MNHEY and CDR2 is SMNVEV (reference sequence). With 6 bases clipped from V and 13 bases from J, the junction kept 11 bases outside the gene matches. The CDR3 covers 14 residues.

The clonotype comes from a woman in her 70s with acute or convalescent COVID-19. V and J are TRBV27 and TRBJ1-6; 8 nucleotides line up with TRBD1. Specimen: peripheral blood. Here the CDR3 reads CASRTGVPQVPLHF. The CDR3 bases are TGTGCCAGCAGGACAGGGGTGCCCCAGGTTCCCCTCCACTTT.